The entry below describes one TCR beta chain. This entry is derived from a study of OX40 agonist ivuxolimab in advanced cancers. Background on the study: Cohort: more than 75% men, mean age roughly 60, aged roughly 20 to 79.

Germline lookup yields CDR1 SGHDT and CDR2 YYEEEE. The CDR3 runs to 13 residues. V was clipped by 2 bases and J by 6 bases, with 9 bases between them. Sequencing used immunoSEQ multiplex PCR; TCRdb keeps in-frame clones, though not all of them. The data show 20,000 or so clones, about three quarters seen once. The V and J genes are TRBV5-6 and TRBJ2-4; a possible D gene is TRBD1 (6 bases). The source was CD4+ or CD8+ T cells sorted from blood, collected in a trial of the OX40 agonist ivuxolimab. This TCR was recovered from an adult with an advanced solid tumor such as melanoma, head and neck, liver or kidney cancer. The CDR3 DNA reads TGTGCCAGCAGCTTCCTACAGGGAAACATTCAGTACTTC. This encodes CASSFLQGNIQYF.